This TCR beta chain derives from a study of blood T cells in healthy people across ages. Study overall: About one barcoded beta molecule per two T cells was captured by template switching.

Peripheral blood samples of 7.5 to 10 milliliters were drawn from each donor. A sample-barcoded 5' primer and a J-beta primer mix were used in a second PCR of about 7 to 12 cycles. TCRdb re-derived calls from the 5' RACE reads in MiXCR, one entry per CDR3 protein. The repertoire includes approximately 800,000 distinct CDR3 sequences, around a quarter of them detected once, and 3.7% sits in the top ten. Trimming stripped 7 bases from V and 7 bases from J, with 22 bases between. The CDR3 totals 15 residues. CDR1 and CDR2 from the germline V gene are ENHRY and SYGVKD. Concerning this clonotype itself: Its matching antigen is unknown.

General observations from the study: Significant beta diversity loss was already apparent by age around 40, declining roughly linearly.

These same data were also listed under a study on T cells of mothers and their children. That work contributes: Relative to unrelated pairs, biologically related mother-child dyads exhibited marginally greater, non-significant overlap.

The sequence came from a boy aged 5-17 years in good health. This rearrangement joins TRBV10-3 to TRBJ1-1, with D maybe TRBD1 (6 bases). Sequenced input: blood. The CDR3 here is CAITPGDQSRGEAFF. The DNA of the CDR3 is TGTGCCATCACTCCGGGGGATCAATCCAGGGGTGAAGCTTTCTTT.